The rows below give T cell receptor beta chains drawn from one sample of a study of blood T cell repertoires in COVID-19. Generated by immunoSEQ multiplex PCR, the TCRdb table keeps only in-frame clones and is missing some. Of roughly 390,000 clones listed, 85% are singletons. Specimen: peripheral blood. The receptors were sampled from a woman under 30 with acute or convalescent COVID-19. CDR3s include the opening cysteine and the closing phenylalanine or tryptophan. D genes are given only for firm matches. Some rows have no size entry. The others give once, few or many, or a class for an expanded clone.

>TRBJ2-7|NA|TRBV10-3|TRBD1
TGTGCCATCAGTCCGACAGGGGAATCCTACGAGCAGTACTTC
CAISPTGESYEQYF
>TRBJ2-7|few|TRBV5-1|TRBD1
TGCGCCAGCAGCTTGGATCCGGGACAGACCTACGAGCAGTACTTC
CASSLDPGQTYEQYF
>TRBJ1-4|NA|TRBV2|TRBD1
TGTGCCAGCAGCGGACAGGGGGTTTATGAAAAACTGTTTTTT
CASSGQGVYEKLFF
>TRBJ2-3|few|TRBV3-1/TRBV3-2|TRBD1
TGTGCCAGCAGCCAAGGGTGGACAGGGCCAGATACGCAGTATTTT
CASSQGWTGPDTQYF
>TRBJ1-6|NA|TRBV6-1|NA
TGTGCCAGCAGTGAAGCAAGGAGACAGAATAATTCACCCCTCCACTTT
CASSEARRQNNSPLHF
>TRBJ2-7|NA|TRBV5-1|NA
TGCGCCAGCAGCTTGGAGACTAGTGGCTACGAGCAGTACTTC
CASSLETSGYEQYF
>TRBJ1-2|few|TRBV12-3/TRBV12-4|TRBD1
TGTGCCAGCAACGGACAGGGGTTTGGCTACACCTTC
CASNGQGFGYTF
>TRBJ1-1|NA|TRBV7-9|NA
TGTGCCAGCAGCTCTATAGGGGACACTGAAGCTTTCTTT
CASSSIGDTEAFF
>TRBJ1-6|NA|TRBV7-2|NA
TGTGCCAGCAGGGGTGGGCGTTATAATTCACCCCTCCACTTT
CASRGGRYNSPLHF
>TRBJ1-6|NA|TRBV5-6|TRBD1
TGTGCCAGCAGGGGGACAGGGCGGAATTCACCCCTCCACTTT
CASRGTGRNSPLHF
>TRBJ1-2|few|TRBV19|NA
TGTGCCAGTAGTATATCAGGGCCCGCCGGCTATGGCTACACCTTC
CASSISGPAGYGYTF
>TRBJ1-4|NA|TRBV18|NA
TGTGCCAGCTCACCACGGGGTGCGGGAGGAACTAATGAAAAACTGTTTTTT
CASSPRGAGGTNEKLFF
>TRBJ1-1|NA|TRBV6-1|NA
TGTGCCAGCAGGGAAGGGTTTGCGTACACTGAAGCTTTCTTT
CASREGFAYTEAFF
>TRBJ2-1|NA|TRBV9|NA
TGTGCCAGCAGCGTAGGGGCAGATTCCTACAATGAGCAGTTCTTC
CASSVGADSYNEQFF
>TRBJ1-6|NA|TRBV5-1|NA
TGCGCCAGCAGCTTGGCCCGGGGGGGTAATTCACCCCTCCACTTT
CASSLARGGNSPLHF
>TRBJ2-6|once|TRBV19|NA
TGTGCCAGTAGTATATCTTCCGGGGCCAACGTCCTGACTTTC
CASSISSGANVLTF
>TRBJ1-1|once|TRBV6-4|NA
TGTGCCAGCGCCGAACAGGGTGACACTGAAGCTTTCTTT
CASAEQGDTEAFF
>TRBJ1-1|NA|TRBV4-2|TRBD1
TGTGCCAGCAGCCAATCGTCATTACAGGGGGCGATCTATGAAGCTTTCTTT
CASSQSSLQGAIYEAFF
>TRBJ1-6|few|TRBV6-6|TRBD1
TGTGCCAGCGCAGGGGGCAACTATAATTCACCCCTCCACTTT
CASAGGNYNSPLHF
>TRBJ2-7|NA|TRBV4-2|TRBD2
TGTGCCAGCAGCCAAGGACTAGCGGGAGACGAGCAGTACTTC
CASSQGLAGDEQYF
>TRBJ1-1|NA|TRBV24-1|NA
TGTGCCACCAGTGGAAGGGGTGAGGCTTTCTTT
CATSGRGEAFF
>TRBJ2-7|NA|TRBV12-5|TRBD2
TGTGCTAGTGGAAACCTAGCGGGGGAGCAGTACTTC
CASGNLAGEQYF
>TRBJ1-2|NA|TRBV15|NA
TGTGCCACCAGCAGAGGGACAGACTATGGCTACACCTTC
CATSRGTDYGYTF
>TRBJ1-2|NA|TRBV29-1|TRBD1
TGCAGCGTGGGGCTGGGACAGGACTATGGCTACACCTTC
CSVGLGQDYGYTF
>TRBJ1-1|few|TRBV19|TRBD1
TGTGCCAGTACTCTACAGGGGGGGATCACTGAAGCTTTCTTT
CASTLQGGITEAFF
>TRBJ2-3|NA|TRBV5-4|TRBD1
TGTGCCAGCAGCAAAGCCCTCGCAGGACAGGGCGCAGATACGCAGTATTTT
CASSKALAGQGADTQYF
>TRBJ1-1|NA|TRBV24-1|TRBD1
TGTGCCACCAGTGATTTGCCCGCGACAGGGGCCGGATCGAACACTGAAGCTTTCTTT
CATSDLPATGAGSNTEAFF
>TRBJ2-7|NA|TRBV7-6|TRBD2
TGTGCCAGCAGTACTAGCGGGGGGCACTCCTACGAGCAGTACTTC
CASSTSGGHSYEQYF
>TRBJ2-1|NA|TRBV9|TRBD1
TGTGCCAGCAGCGTAGGGTCCGAGGGGGCGAATGAGCAGTTCTTC
CASSVGSEGANEQFF
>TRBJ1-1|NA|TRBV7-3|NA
TGTGCCAGCAGCTTATCGACAGATACTGAAGCTTTCTTT
CASSLSTDTEAFF
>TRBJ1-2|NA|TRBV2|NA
TGTGCCAGCAGTCCAGGGTTCGATTACTATGGCTACACCTTC
CASSPGFDYYGYTF
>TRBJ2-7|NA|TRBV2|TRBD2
TGTGCCAGCAGTGATCGGGCTAGCGGATCCTACGAGCAGTACTTC
CASSDRASGSYEQYF
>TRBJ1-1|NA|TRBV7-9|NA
TGTGCCAGCAGCGTGCCGGACAGCGAGTCAATGAACACTGAAGCTTTCTTT
CASSVPDSESMNTEAFF
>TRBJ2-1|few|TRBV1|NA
TGCACCAGCAGCCAAGAAATAGCGGGATACCCATACAATGAGCAGTTCTTC
CTSSQEIAGYPYNEQFF
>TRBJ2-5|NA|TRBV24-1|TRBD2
TGTGCCACCAGTGAGGGAGGGATGGGGGGCCAAGAGACCCAGTACTTC
CATSEGGMGGQETQYF
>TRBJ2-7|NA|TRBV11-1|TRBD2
TGTGCCAGCAGCTCCGGACTAGTCGGCGAGCAGTACTTC
CASSSGLVGEQYF
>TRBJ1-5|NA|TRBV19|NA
TGTGCCAGTAGTATAGATAGGGGCGGCAATCAGCCCCAGCATTTT
CASSIDRGGNQPQHF
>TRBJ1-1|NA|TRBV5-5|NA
TGTGCCAGCAGCTTGGTTGGGCGACAGGAGGTGAACACTGAAGCTTTCTTT
CASSLVGRQEVNTEAFF
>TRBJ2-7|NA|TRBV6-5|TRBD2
TGTGCCAGCAGACCCGGGACTAGCGAGAAGAAGCAGTACTTC
CASRPGTSEKKQYF
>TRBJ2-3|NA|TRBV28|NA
TGTGCCAGCAGTTTAAGGCAGGGAATAGATACGCAGTATTTT
CASSLRQGIDTQYF
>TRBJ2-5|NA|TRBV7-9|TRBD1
TGTGCCAGCAGCTTATCCGGGACAGGGGCAGAGACCCAGTACTTC
CASSLSGTGAETQYF